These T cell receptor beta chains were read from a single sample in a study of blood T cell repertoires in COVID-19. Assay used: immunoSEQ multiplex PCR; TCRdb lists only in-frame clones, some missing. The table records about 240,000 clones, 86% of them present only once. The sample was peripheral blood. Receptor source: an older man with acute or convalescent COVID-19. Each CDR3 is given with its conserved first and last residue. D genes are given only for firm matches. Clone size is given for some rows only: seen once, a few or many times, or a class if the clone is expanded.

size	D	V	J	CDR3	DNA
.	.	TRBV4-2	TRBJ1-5	CASSQGQQPQHF	TGTGCCAGCAGCCAAGGACAGCAGCCCCAGCATTTT
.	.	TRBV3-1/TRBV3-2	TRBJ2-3	CASSQDSRGSTDTQYF	TGTGCCAGCAGCCAAGATTCTCGGGGGAGCACAGATACGCAGTATTTT
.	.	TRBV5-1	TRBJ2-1	CASRINTYNEQFF	TGCGCCAGCAGGATTAACACCTACAATGAGCAGTTCTTC
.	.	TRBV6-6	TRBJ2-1	CASSYYHRGSYNEQFF	TGTGCCAGCAGTTACTACCACCGGGGGTCCTACAATGAGCAGTTCTTC
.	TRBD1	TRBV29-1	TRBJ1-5	CSVGGTANAPQHF	TGCAGCGTTGGTGGGACAGCCAACGCGCCCCAGCATTTT
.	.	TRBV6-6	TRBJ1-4	CASNPPGRANEKLFF	TGTGCCAGCAATCCGCCCGGGCGGGCTAATGAAAAACTGTTTTTT
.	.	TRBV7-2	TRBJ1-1	CASSLVGSRTEAFF	TGTGCCAGCAGCTTAGTCGGTTCCCGCACTGAAGCTTTCTTT
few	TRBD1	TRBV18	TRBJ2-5	CASSPLTGTGVPQYF	TGTGCCAGCTCACCGTTAACCGGGACAGGGGTTCCCCAGTACTTC
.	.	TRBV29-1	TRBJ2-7	CSVKKGGGEGEQYF	TGCAGCGTGAAAAAAGGAGGGGGCGAGGGCGAGCAGTACTTC
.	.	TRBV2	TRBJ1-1	CASSLITGMGGAEAFF	TGTGCCAGCAGCTTAATTACAGGGATGGGGGGGGCTGAAGCTTTCTTT
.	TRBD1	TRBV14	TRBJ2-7	CASSLRLQGRGNEQYF	TGTGCCAGCAGCCTAAGGTTACAGGGGCGCGGCAACGAGCAGTACTTC
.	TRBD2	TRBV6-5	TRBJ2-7	CASTHPGLGYEQYF	TGTGCCAGCACCCATCCGGGACTAGGCTACGAGCAGTACTTC
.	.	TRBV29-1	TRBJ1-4	CSARTGTNEKLFF	TGCAGCGCCAGAACGGGAACTAATGAAAAACTGTTTTTT
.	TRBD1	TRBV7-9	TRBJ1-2	CASSFGTGGREGYTF	TGTGCCAGCAGCTTCGGGACAGGCGGCCGGGAAGGCTACACCTTC
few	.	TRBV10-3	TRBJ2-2	CAISDRPNTGELFF	TGTGCCATCAGCGACAGGCCGAACACCGGGGAGCTGTTTTTT
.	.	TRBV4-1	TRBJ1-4	CASSQEGNRPQNEKLFF	TGCGCCAGCAGCCAAGAAGGGAACAGGCCCCAGAATGAAAAACTGTTTTTT
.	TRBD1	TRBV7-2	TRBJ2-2	CASSPNRGAGELFF	TGTGCCAGCAGCCCAAACAGGGGGGCCGGGGAGCTGTTTTTT
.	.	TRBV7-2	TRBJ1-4	CASSLGGERINEKLFF	TGTGCCAGCAGCTTAGGGGGGGAACGGATTAATGAAAAACTGTTTTTT
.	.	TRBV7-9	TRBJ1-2	CASSPNGIANYGYTF	TGTGCCAGCAGCCCGAACGGGATAGCTAACTATGGCTACACCTTC
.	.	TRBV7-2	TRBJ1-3	CASTSLIFSGNTIYF	TGTGCCAGCACCTCTCTAATTTTTTCTGGAAACACCATATATTTT
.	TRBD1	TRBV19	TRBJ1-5	CASRQGAWQPQHF	TGTGCCAGTAGGCAGGGGGCTTGGCAGCCCCAGCATTTT
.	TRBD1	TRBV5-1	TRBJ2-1	CASSSRQGRFF	TGCGCCAGCAGCTCCCGACAGGGAAGGTTCTTC
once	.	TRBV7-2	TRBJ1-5	CASTLNGPRENQPQHF	TGTGCCAGCACCTTGAACGGGCCTAGGGAGAATCAGCCCCAGCATTTT
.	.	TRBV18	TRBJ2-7	CASLRADNYEQYF	TGTGCCTCCCTCAGAGCGGATAACTACGAGCAGTACTTC
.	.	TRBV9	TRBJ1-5	CASSRGEQEGNQPQHF	TGTGCCAGCAGCCGCGGGGAACAGGAGGGCAATCAGCCCCAGCATTTT
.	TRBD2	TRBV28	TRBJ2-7	CASSYLTSGRDEQYF	TGTGCCAGCAGTTATCTGACTAGCGGGAGGGACGAGCAGTACTTC
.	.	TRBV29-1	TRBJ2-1	CSVLGHRSYNEQFF	TGCAGCGTTCTGGGACACCGAAGTTACAATGAGCAGTTCTTC
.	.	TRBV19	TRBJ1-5	CARPDLWEGCQGQPQHF	TGTGCCAGACCCGACCTTTGGGAGGGGTGCCAAGGTCAGCCCCAGCATTTT
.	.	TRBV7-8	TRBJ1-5	CASSSLRVFNQPQHF	TGTGCCAGCAGCTCATTGAGAGTCTTCAATCAGCCCCAGCATTTT
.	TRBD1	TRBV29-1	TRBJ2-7	CSARQGYEQYF	TGCAGCGCTCGACAGGGTTACGAGCAGTACTTC
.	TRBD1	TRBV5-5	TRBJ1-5	CASSLQDRENQPQHF	TGTGCCAGCAGCTTGCAGGACAGGGAGAATCAGCCCCAGCATTTT
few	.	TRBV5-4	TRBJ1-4	CASSLVGGEKLFF	TGTGCCAGCAGCTTGGTCGGCGGTGAAAAACTGTTTTTT
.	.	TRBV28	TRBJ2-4	CASSFRALAKNIQYF	TGTGCCAGCAGTTTCAGGGCTCTAGCCAAAAACATTCAGTACTTC
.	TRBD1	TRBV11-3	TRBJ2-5	CASSKDRDETQYF	TGTGCCAGCAGCAAGGACAGGGACGAGACCCAGTACTTC
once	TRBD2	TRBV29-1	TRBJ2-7	CSVEGLAGGTYEQYF	TGCAGCGTGGAGGGACTAGCGGGGGGGACCTACGAGCAGTACTTC
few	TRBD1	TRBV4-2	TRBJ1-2	CASSQEEAGGPYGYTF	TGTGCCAGCAGCCAAGAGGAAGCAGGGGGCCCGTATGGCTACACCTTC
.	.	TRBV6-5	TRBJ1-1	CASWAGDTEAFF	TGTGCCAGCTGGGCAGGGGACACTGAAGCTTTCTTT
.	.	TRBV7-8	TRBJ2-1	CASSPRRQGGVSEQFF	TGTGCCAGCAGCCCCCGTAGGCAGGGAGGAGTCTCCGAGCAGTTCTTC
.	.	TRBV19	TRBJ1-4	CAIEDRYNEKLFF	TGTGCCATTGAGGACAGATATAATGAAAAACTGTTTTTT
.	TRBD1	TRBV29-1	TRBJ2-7	CSVGDRGLPYEQYF	TGCAGCGTTGGTGACAGGGGGTTACCCTACGAGCAGTACTTC
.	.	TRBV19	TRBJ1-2	CASSRSGYGYTF	TGTGCCAGTAGTAGATCAGGCTATGGCTACACCTTC
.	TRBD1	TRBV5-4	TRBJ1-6	CASSSLQGANSPLHF	TGTGCCAGCAGCTCCCTACAGGGGGCGAATTCACCCCTCCACTTT
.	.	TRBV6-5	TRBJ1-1	CASSAGGTEAFF	TGTGCCAGCTCAGCGGGGGGGACTGAAGCTTTCTTT
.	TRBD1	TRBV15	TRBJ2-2	CATSRGWGTGANTGELFF	TGTGCCACCAGCAGAGGTTGGGGGACAGGGGCGAACACCGGGGAGCTGTTTTTT
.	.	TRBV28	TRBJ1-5	CASSSGQSINQPQHF	TGTGCCAGCAGTTCTGGACAGTCCATTAATCAGCCCCAGCATTTT